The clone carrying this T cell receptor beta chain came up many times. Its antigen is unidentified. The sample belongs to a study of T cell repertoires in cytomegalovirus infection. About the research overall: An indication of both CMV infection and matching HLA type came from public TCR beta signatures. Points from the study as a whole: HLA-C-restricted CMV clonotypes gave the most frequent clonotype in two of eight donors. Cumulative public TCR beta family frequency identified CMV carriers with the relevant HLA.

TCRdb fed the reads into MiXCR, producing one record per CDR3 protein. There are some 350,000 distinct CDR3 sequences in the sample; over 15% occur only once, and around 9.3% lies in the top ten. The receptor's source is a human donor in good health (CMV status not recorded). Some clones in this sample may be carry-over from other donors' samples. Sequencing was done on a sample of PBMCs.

The CDR3 sequence is CASKAAAGGYDTQYF. CDR3 DNA: TGTGCCAGCAAAGCGGCAGCGGGGGGTTACGATACGCAGTATTTT. The chain links TRBV7-8 to TRBJ2-3; 9 bases match TRBD2. Germline CDR1 and CDR2: SGHVS and FQNEAQ. The CDR3 loop spans 15 amino acids. Trimming took 7 bases from V and 6 from J; bases not matched to a gene: 11.